Sequencing of this T cell receptor (beta chain) was carried out in a study of blood T cell repertoires in COVID-19. Study information: COVID-19 samples, acute and convalescent, were from the United States, Italy and Spain. From T cells, B-cell-depleted T cells, or PBMCs came the material, which was cDNA or gDNA.

Original data processing: Reference gene primer amplification in the assay estimated nucleated cell counts. Clones were sequenced by immunoSEQ multiplex PCR, and TCRdb holds only the in-frame ones, with some missing. From that table come the V and J calls and clone size; the DNA was used to work out D and trimming. The sample contains around 230,000 clones, around four fifths of which appear only once. Per the germline V gene, CDR1 is PRHDT and CDR2 is FYEKMQ (reference sequence). The CDR3 covers 17 residues. V dropped 5 bases and J dropped 9; count of bases not matched to a gene: 17. This clonotype was sampled from a woman aged 45 to 65 with acute or convalescent COVID-19. The chain uses TRBV13 and TRBJ2-1, with 9 bases matching TRBD2. The specimen sequenced was peripheral blood. The CDR3 protein is CASSPLAASGKGGEQFF. The CDR3 coding sequence is TGTGCCAGCAGCCCCCTAGCGGCTAGCGGGAAGGGAGGTGAGCAGTTCTTC.